This passage covers 28 T cell receptor beta chains from one sample sequenced in a study of blood T cell repertoires in COVID-19. The protocol was immunoSEQ multiplex PCR, while the TCRdb copy is restricted to in-frame clones and leaves out a portion. The sample has approximately 480,000 clones; roughly 90% are singletons. The material sequenced was PBMCs or T cells enriched from blood (not recorded which). These receptors all come from a woman aged 18-35 years who had recovered from COVID-19.

The CDR3 coding sequence is TGTGCCAGCAGTCATAGAGGACAGACGATTTCCTACGAGCAGTACTTC. This gives the protein CASSHRGQTISYEQYF. This rearrangement joins TRBV7-8 to TRBJ2-7; D is possibly TRBD1 (6 bases). The CDR3 has 16 amino acids. Germline-derived CDR1 and CDR2 are SGHVS and FQNEAQ. Trimming left V 6 bases short and J 1 base short, with 19 bases between. Full variable domain (rest looked up from reference TRBV7-8 and TRBJ2-7): GAGVSQSPRYKVAKRGQDVALRCDPISGHVSLFWYQQALGQGPEFLTYFQNEAQLDKSGLPSDRFFAERPEGSVSTLKIQRTQQEDSAVYLCASSHRGQTISYEQYFGPGTRLTVT.

The chain combines TRBV7-9 with TRBJ2-2; D is perhaps TRBD1 (6 bases). Per germline, CDR1 SEHNR and CDR2 FQNEAQ (reference sequence). V lost 6 bases and J 7 bases, leaving 12 bases between the germline ends. The CDR3 sequence is 13 residues long. The CDR3 here is CASSYRVSGELFF. In nucleotides, the CDR3 is TGTGCCAGCAGTTACAGGGTTAGCGGGGAGCTGTTTTTT.

The table lists this clone with a few counts. The chain carries TRBV7-2 and TRBJ1-1, with a weak D call TRBD1 (5 bases). The germline V gene has CDR1 SGHTA and CDR2 FQGNSA. The CDR3 totals 13 residues. V was cut by 4 bases and J by 10 bases, with 16 bases left in between. CDR3 DNA: TGTGCCAGCAGCTCCTTGAGGGACTCAGGAGCTTTCTTT. The encoded protein is CASSSLRDSGAFF.

The chain carries TRBV12-3 or TRBV12-4 and TRBJ1-1, with TRBD1 matching 8 bases. The J segment lost 11 bases and the V segment lost 9 bases, leaving 8 bases of the junction unmatched. There are 11 residues in the CDR3. For the CDR3, the DNA is TGTGCCAGTTACAGGGGGGACGAGGCTTTCTTT. Its translation is CASYRGDEAFF.

This chain joins TRBV28 and TRBJ2-1; D gene uncertain. Trimming removed 6 bases from V and 6 bases from J, with 12 bases in between. CDR1 and CDR2 (germline): MDHEN, SYDVKM. The CDR3 spans 13 residues. Here the CDR3 reads CASRFSGRNEQFF. The DNA of the CDR3 is TGTGCCAGCAGGTTTTCGGGTCGCAATGAGCAGTTCTTC.

V usage is TRBV4-1 and J usage is TRBJ1-5; D is perhaps TRBD1 (5 bases). Germline CDR1 and CDR2: MGHRA and YSYEKL. The germline V and J ends were trimmed by 1 base and 3 bases, with 10 bases remaining between them. The CDR3 runs 15 residues. CDR3 residues: CASSQVGAPNQPQHF. CDR3 in DNA: TGCGCCAGCAGCCAAGTAGGGGCCCCCAATCAGCCCCAGCATTTT.

This chain joins TRBV7-9 and TRBJ2-4; D possibly corresponds to TRBD1 (5 bases). Germline-derived CDR1 and CDR2 are SEHNR and FQNEAQ (reference sequence). The CDR3 runs 16 residues. Trimming removed 0 bases at V and 5 bases at J, with 14 bases between. Here the CDR3 reads CASSLATAGHQNIQYF. The DNA of the CDR3 is TGTGCCAGCAGCTTAGCCACGGCAGGGCACCAAAACATTCAGTACTTC.

CDR3: CASSPGGNYGYTF. The CDR3 bases are TGCGCCAGCAGCCCGGGGGGGAACTATGGCTACACCTTC. The chain uses TRBV5-1 and TRBJ1-2; perhaps TRBD1 as D (5 bases). With 4 bases removed from V and 2 bases from J, the gap between germline ends came to 9 bases. Germline CDR1 is SGHRS and CDR2 is YFSETQ. This CDR3 comprises 13 residues.

The chain recombines TRBV6-6 with TRBJ2-5; D is possibly TRBD2 (6 bases). This CDR3 contains 13 residues. The V end was cut by 4 bases, the J end by 4 bases, with 10 bases between. The V gene's germline CDR1 is MNHNY and CDR2 SVGAGI (reference sequence). CDR3 DNA sequence: TGTGCCAGCAGTTGGGACTCCTCAGAGACCCAGTACTTC. It is translated as CASSWDSSETQYF.

This clone occurred once. V usage is TRBV5-6 and J usage is TRBJ1-2, with 8 positions matching TRBD1. This CDR3 is 17 amino acids long. The V gene's germline CDR1 is SGHDT and CDR2 YYEEEE. J lost 5 bases, V lost 4 bases, and 16 bases had no gene match. The CDR3 spells CASSPDRERSFGYGYTF. In DNA, the CDR3 is TGTGCCAGCAGCCCGGACAGGGAGCGATCCTTTGGGTATGGCTACACCTTC.

J is TRBJ1-2 and V is TRBV5-1; 10 bases match TRBD1. The germline V gene has CDR1 SGHRS and CDR2 YFSETQ. This CDR3 has 14 amino acids. The trim removed 6 bases at V and 2 bases at J, leaving 4 bases unmatched. The CDR3 spells CASTQTGGNYGYTF. In DNA, the CDR3 is TGCGCCAGCACCCAGACAGGGGGCAACTATGGCTACACCTTC.

The chain has TRBV2 and TRBJ1-2; maybe TRBD1 (5 bases). Germline V gene lookup returns CDR1 SNHLY and CDR2 FYNNEI. CDR3 size: 15 residues. The germline V and J ends were trimmed by 3 bases and 2 bases, with 13 bases remaining between them. This chain's CDR3 is CASSDWGRVNYGYTF. The CDR3 bases are TGTGCCAGCAGTGACTGGGGCAGAGTAAACTATGGCTACACCTTC.

The chain links TRBV6-5 to TRBJ2-7, with 7 bases identical to TRBD1. Trimming at V came to 6 bases and at J to 5 bases, leaving 10 bases not matched to a gene. This CDR3 spans 14 amino acids. The germline V gene encodes CDR1 MNHEY and CDR2 SVGAGI. CDR3 loop: CASRRGGAGNEQYF. The CDR3 nucleotides read TGTGCCAGCAGACGAGGGGGCGCGGGTAACGAGCAGTACTTC.

The chain has TRBV12-3 or TRBV12-4 and TRBJ1-5; 8 bases map to TRBD1. The V and J ends lost 5 bases and 7 bases, in that order; junction bases with no gene match: 1. This CDR3 contains 12 residues. The chain's CDR3 is CASSTGGQPQHF. In nucleotides, the CDR3 is TGTGCCAGCAGTACAGGGGGGCAGCCCCAGCATTTT.

CDR3 sequence reads: CASSSGPTGGAYGNTIYF. The CDR3, as DNA: TGTGCCAGCAGCTCGGGTCCTACAGGGGGCGCTTACGGAAACACCATATATTTT. The V gene is TRBV7-8, the J gene TRBJ1-3; 9 bases fit TRBD1. CDR1 SGHVS and CDR2 FQNEAQ come from the germline V gene. The CDR3 loop spans 18 amino acids. After removal of 4 bases from V and 4 bases from J, the junction contained 14 bases not matched to a gene.

This rearrangement joins TRBV11-2 to TRBJ1-2, with D uncertain. Germline-derived CDR1 and CDR2 are SGHAT and FQNNGV. The CDR3 has 12 amino acids. V gave up 0 bases and J gave up 6 bases, with 5 bases separating them. The CDR3 DNA is TGTGCCAGCAGCTTAGATGGAGATGGCTACACCTTC. Translating gives CASSLDGDGYTF. The full variable domain, rest sourced from reference TRBV11-2 and TRBJ1-2, is EAGVAQSPRYKIIEKRQSVAFWCNPISGHATLYWYQQILGQGPKLLIQFQNNGVVDDSQLPKDRFSAERLKGVDSTLKIQPAKLEDSAVYLCASSLDGDGYTFGSGTRLTVV.

The genes are TRBV7-9 and TRBJ2-5; 9 nucleotides line up with TRBD1. The germline V gene encodes CDR1 SEHNR and CDR2 FQNEAQ (reference sequence). The CDR3 spans 14 residues. The V and J ends lost 3 bases and 5 bases, in that order; junction bases with no gene match: 4. CDR3 in DNA: TGTGCCAGCAGCTTGGACAGGGGAATCGAGACCCAGTACTTC. Translating gives CASSLDRGIETQYF.

The V call is TRBV29-1, the J call TRBJ1-4; 8 bases map to TRBD1. From germline, CDR1 is SQVTM and CDR2 ANQGSEA. J gave up 12 bases and V 6 bases, and 15 bases lay outside the gene matches. The CDR3 is 14 residues long. The CDR3 is CSVDEGQGVSQLFF. The CDR3, as DNA: TGCAGCGTCGACGAAGGACAGGGTGTTAGTCAACTGTTTTTT.

On this clone itself: The same CDR3 can be traced to other DNA sequences in this sample. The V gene is TRBV12-3 or TRBV12-4, the J gene TRBJ1-1, with D hard to call. The ends were cut back, 1 base at V and 2 bases at J, with 5 bases in the middle. This CDR3 has 13 residues. The chain's CDR3 is CASSLGPNTEAFF. The CDR3 bases are TGTGCCAGCAGTTTAGGGCCTAACACTGAAGCTTTCTTT.

The chain is built from TRBV5-5 and TRBJ1-1; perhaps TRBD1 as D (5 bases). Germline V gene lookup returns CDR1 SGHKS and CDR2 YYEKEE (reference sequence). The CDR3 has 14 amino acids. With 1 base removed from V and 2 bases from J, the gap between germline ends came to 9 bases. CDR3 sequence (DNA): TGTGCCAGCAGCTTGAGCGGGGGAAACACTGAAGCTTTCTTT. Protein sequence: CASSLSGGNTEAFF.

As concerns this clone: This sample also contains other DNA sequences that code for the same CDR3. This chain connects TRBV7-2 to TRBJ2-3; TRBD2 might be the D (6 bases). The germline gives CDR1 SGHTA, CDR2 FQGNSA. The CDR3 length is 14 residues. Trimming cost V 5 bases and J 1 base, with 10 bases left between them. CDR3 loop: CASSARLGTDTQYF. The CDR3 coding sequence is TGTGCCAGCAGCGCCCGACTAGGCACAGATACGCAGTATTTT.

This rearrangement joins TRBV27 to TRBJ2-1; 7 bases agree with TRBD1. The J segment lost 12 bases and the V segment lost 7 bases, leaving 6 bases of the junction unmatched. The CDR3 sequence is 11 residues long. CDR1 is MNHEY and CDR2 is SMNVEV in the germline V gene (reference sequence). CDR3 sequence (DNA): TGTGCCAGCAAGGCATGGACAGGGCAGTTCTTC. It specifies CASKAWTGQFF.

The V and J genes are TRBV7-9 and TRBJ1-2; 7 nucleotides match TRBD1. Germline V CDR1 and CDR2: SEHNR, FQNEAQ (reference sequence). Unmatched junction bases numbered 5, after V lost 4 bases and J lost 6 bases. The CDR3 consists of 13 residues. CDR3 protein: CASSYGQANGYTF. The CDR3 nucleotides read TGTGCCAGCAGCTATGGACAGGCCAATGGCTACACCTTC.

A note on this clone: This same CDR3 is encoded by further DNA sequences in the sample. The V gene is TRBV6-5, the J gene TRBJ2-3, with 11 bases identical to TRBD1. Germline CDR1 reads MNHEY; CDR2 reads SVGAGI. The CDR3 sequence is 15 residues long. With V trimmed by 2 bases and J by 6 bases, 4 bases remained unmatched. DNA of the CDR3: TGTGCCAGCAGTTACGGACAGGGGGCTCGGGATACGCAGTATTTT. Its translation is CASSYGQGARDTQYF.

The chain employs TRBV7-9 and TRBJ2-5; 8 nucleotides line up with TRBD2. This CDR3 has 13 amino acids. Germline CDR1 is SEHNR and CDR2 is FQNEAQ (reference sequence). The V segment lost 5 bases and the J segment 3 bases; nucleotides outside the gene matches: 2. CDR3: CASSPGGEETQYF. Written as DNA, the CDR3 is TGTGCCAGCAGCCCCGGGGGGGAAGAGACCCAGTACTTC.

This chain joins TRBV30 and TRBJ1-1; TRBD1 aligns across 9 bases. Per the germline V gene, CDR1 is GTSNPN and CDR2 is SVGIG (reference sequence). J gave up 1 base and V 8 bases, and 11 bases lay outside the gene matches. This CDR3 is 15 amino acids long. The CDR3 sequence: CAGGTGGRENTEAFF. DNA of the CDR3: TGTGCCGGGGGTACAGGGGGCAGGGAGAACACTGAAGCTTTCTTT.

The chain couples TRBV7-9 to TRBJ2-3, with D possibly TRBD1 on 6 matching bases. Trimming shortened V by 5 bases and J by 6 bases, and 27 bases separated the two germline ends. The CDR3 runs to 18 residues. Per germline, CDR1 SEHNR and CDR2 FQNEAQ (reference sequence). CDR3 in amino acids: CASSARPTGRRGIDTQYF. CDR3 bases: TGTGCCAGCAGCGCAAGACCAACGGGTCGCAGGGGAATCGATACGCAGTATTTT.

A single count supports this clone. V gene TRBV6-2 or TRBV6-3 combines with J gene TRBJ2-7; the match to TRBD2 covers 8 bases. The V and J ends lost 6 bases and 0 bases, in that order; junction bases with no gene match: 4. In germline, CDR1 is MNHEY, CDR2 SVGEGT. The CDR3 is 14 amino acids. This CDR3 is CASSERGPSYEQYF. The CDR3 bases are TGTGCCAGCAGCGAGCGGGGGCCCTCCTACGAGCAGTACTTC.